The text below deals with one TCR beta chain. Clones were read by immunoSEQ multiplex PCR, and TCRdb kept only the in-frame ones, dropping some. The sample contains 150,000 or so clones, approximately 92% of which appear only once. The length of the CDR3 is 12 residues. Trimming removed 6 bases at V and 6 bases at J, with 12 bases between. CDR1 and CDR2 from the germline V gene are MNHEY and SVGAGI. This record comes from a study of T cell responses to AZD1222 COVID-19 vaccine. The overall study: Investigators merged groups given second doses at roughly 4 or roughly 12 weeks.

The origin of this receptor is an adult in good health. The chain uses TRBV6-5 and TRBJ2-7; tentative D call: TRBD2 (5 bases). Material: peripheral blood, obtained on day 0 of AZD1222 vaccination. The CDR3 region has the DNA TGTGCCAGCAGCCGGGGTAGGACCGAGCAGTACTTC. Its translation is CASSRGRTEQYF.